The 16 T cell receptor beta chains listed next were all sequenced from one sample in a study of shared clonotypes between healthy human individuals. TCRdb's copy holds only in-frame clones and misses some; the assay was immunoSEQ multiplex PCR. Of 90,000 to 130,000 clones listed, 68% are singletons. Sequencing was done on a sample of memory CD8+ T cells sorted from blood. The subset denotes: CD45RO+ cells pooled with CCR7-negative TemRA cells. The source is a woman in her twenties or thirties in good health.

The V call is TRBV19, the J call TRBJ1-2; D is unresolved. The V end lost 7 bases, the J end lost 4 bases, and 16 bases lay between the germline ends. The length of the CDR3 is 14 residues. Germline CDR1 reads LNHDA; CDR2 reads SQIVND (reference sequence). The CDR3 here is CASTVGGLLYGYTF. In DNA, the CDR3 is TGTGCCAGTACGGTAGGAGGGTTACTCTATGGCTACACCTTC.

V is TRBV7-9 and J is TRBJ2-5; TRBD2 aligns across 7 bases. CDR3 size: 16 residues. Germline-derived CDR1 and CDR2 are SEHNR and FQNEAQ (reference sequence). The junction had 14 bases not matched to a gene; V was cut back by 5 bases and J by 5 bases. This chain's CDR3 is CASSQALAARRETQYF. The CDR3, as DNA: TGTGCCAGCAGCCAGGCTCTAGCGGCCCGCCGCGAGACCCAGTACTTC. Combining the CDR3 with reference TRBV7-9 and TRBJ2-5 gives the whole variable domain DTGVSQNPRHKITKRGQNVTFRCDPISEHNRLYWYRQTLGQGPEFLTYFQNEAQLEKSRLLSDRFSAERPKGSFSTLEIQRTEQGDSAMYLCASSQALAARRETQYFGPGTRLLVL.

Here the CDR3 reads CASSLLTQGSEQYF. The CDR3 DNA sequence: TGTGCCAGCAGTTTATTAACACAGGGGTCCGAGCAGTACTTC. This chain connects TRBV27 to TRBJ2-7; 7 bases map to TRBD1. Germline V lookup: CDR1 MNHEY, CDR2 SMNVEV (reference sequence). V was clipped by 1 base and J by 6 bases; unmatched bases: 6. This CDR3 contains 14 residues.

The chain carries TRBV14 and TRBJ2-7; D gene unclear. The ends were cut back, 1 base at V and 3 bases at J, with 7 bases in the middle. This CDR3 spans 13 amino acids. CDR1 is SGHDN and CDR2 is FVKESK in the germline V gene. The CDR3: CASSQVSGYEQYF. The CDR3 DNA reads TGTGCCAGCAGCCAAGTGTCTGGCTACGAGCAGTACTTC.

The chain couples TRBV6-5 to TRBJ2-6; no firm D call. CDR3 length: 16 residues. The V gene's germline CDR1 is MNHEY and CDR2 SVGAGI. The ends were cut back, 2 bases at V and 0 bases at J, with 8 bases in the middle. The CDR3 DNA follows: TGTGCCAGCAGTTACCGGCTTAACTCTGGGGCCAACGTCCTGACTTTC. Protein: CASSYRLNSGANVLTF.

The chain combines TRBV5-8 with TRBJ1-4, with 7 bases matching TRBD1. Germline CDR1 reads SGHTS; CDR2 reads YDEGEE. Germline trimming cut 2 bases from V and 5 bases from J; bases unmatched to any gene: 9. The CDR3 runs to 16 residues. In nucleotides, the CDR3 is TGTGCCAGCAGCTTCAATCCGACAGGGCTAAATGAAAAACTGTTTTTT. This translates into CASSFNPTGLNEKLFF.

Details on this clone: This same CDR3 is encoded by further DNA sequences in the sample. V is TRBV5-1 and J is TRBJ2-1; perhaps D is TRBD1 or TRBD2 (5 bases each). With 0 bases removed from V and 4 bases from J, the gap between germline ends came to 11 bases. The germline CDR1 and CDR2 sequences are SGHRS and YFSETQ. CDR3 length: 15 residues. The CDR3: CASSLDRGAYNEQFF. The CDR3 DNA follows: TGCGCCAGCAGCTTGGATAGGGGAGCATACAATGAGCAGTTCTTC.

In DNA form, the CDR3 reads TGTGCCAGCAGAAAATACAATGAGCAGTTCTTC. This encodes CASRKYNEQFF. The rearrangement uses TRBV2 and TRBJ2-1; no definite D call. Per germline, CDR1 SNHLY and CDR2 FYNNEI. V was cut by 6 bases and J by 4 bases, with 4 bases left in between. The CDR3 is made up of 11 amino acids.

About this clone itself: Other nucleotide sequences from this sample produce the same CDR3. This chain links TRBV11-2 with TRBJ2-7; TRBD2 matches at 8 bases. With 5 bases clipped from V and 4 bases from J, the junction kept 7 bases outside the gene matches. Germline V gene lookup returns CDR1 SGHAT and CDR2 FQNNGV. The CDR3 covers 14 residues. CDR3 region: CASSPLAGGYEQYF. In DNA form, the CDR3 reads TGTGCCAGCAGCCCCCTAGCGGGCGGGTACGAGCAGTACTTC.

The CDR3 protein is CASRPDRISYEQYF. CDR3 coding DNA: TGTGCCAGTAGACCGGACCGGATCTCCTACGAGCAGTACTTC. V gene TRBV19 combines with J gene TRBJ2-7; D is unresolved. Trimming pared 6 bases from V and 0 bases from J, leaving 12 bases between. CDR1 is LNHDA, CDR2 SQIVND, per germline (reference sequence). The CDR3 has 14 residues.

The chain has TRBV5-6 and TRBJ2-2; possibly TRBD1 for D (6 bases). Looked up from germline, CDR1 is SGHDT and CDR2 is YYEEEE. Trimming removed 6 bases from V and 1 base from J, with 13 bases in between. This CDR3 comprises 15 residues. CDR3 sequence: CASKPRTENTGELFF. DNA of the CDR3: TGTGCCAGCAAGCCAAGGACAGAGAACACCGGGGAGCTGTTTTTT.

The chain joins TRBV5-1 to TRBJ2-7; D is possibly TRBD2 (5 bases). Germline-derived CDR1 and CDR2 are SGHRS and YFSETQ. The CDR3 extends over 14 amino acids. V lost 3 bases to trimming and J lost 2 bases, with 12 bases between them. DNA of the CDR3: TGCGCCAGCAGCTCCTCTACCGGGGCCTACGAGCAGTACTTC. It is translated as CASSSSTGAYEQYF. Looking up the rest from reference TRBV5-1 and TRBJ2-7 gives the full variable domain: KAGVTQTPRYLIKTRGQQVTLSCSPISGHRSVSWYQQTPGQGLQFLFEYFSETQRNKGNFPGRFSGRQFSNSRSEMNVSTLELGDSALYLCASSSSTGAYEQYFGPGTRLTVT.

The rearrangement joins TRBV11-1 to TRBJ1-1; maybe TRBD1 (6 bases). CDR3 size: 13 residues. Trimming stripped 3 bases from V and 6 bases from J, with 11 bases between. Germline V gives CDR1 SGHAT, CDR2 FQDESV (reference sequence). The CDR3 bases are TGTGCCAGCAGCTTTTCAGGGGTCCCTGAAGCTTTCTTT. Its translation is CASSFSGVPEAFF.

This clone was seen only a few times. DNA for the CDR3: TGTGCCAGCAGCTTAGCCGCCGCTAGCGGTTCCTACGAGCAGTACTTC. Translated: CASSLAAASGSYEQYF. The chain joins TRBV13 to TRBJ2-7; 7 bases agree with TRBD2. Germline CDR1 PRHDT, CDR2 FYEKMQ (reference sequence). The CDR3 spans 16 residues. V lost 1 base and J lost 1; bases outside the gene matches: 7.

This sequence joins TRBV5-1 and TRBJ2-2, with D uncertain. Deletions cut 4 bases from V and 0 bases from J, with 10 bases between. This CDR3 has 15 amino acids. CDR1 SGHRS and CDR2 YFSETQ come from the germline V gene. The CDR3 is CASSPRLANTGELFF. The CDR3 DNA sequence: TGCGCCAGCAGCCCGAGGCTAGCGAACACCGGGGAGCTGTTTTTT.

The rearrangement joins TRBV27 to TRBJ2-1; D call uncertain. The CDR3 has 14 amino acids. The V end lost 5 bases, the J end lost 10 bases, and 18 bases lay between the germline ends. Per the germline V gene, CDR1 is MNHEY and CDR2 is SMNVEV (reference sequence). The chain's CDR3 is CASSPNLVGREQFF. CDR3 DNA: TGTGCCAGCAGTCCCAATCTAGTGGGTCGGGAGCAGTTCTTC.